Listed below are T cell receptor beta chains from one sample, sequenced in a study of cytomegalovirus exposure and HLA in healthy donors. TCRdb's copy holds only in-frame clones and misses some; the assay was immunoSEQ multiplex PCR. The data contain about 94,000 clones, roughly four fifths of them seen just once; the ten biggest clones take up 10%. Material for sequencing was PBMCs. These receptors were obtained from a human donor in good health. The CDR3 runs from the conserved cysteine through the conserved F or W. The order of the fields is CDR3 length, clone size, V gene, J gene, D gene, CDR3 DNA, CDR3 protein. The D gene is left open where the match is weak. Size values are once, few and many counts, or a class for expanded clones, and some rows have none.

cdr3_length: 16
clone_size: NA
v_call: TRBV5-1
j_call: TRBJ1-1
d_call: TRBD1
cdr3_nt: TGCGCCAGCAGCCCCGACAGGGGGCGGATAGGAACTGAAGCTTTCTTT
cdr3_aa: CASSPDRGRIGTEAFF

cdr3_length: 13
clone_size: NA
v_call: TRBV2
j_call: TRBJ1-2
d_call: NA
cdr3_nt: TGTGCCAGCAGTGAGGGCCGCAACTATGGCTACACCTTC
cdr3_aa: CASSEGRNYGYTF

cdr3_length: 20
clone_size: NA
v_call: TRBV7-8
j_call: TRBJ2-7
d_call: TRBD2
cdr3_nt: TGTGCCAGCAGCTTAAAGAACCACCAGGGGACTAGCGGGACTCTCCACGAGCAGTACTTC
cdr3_aa: CASSLKNHQGTSGTLHEQYF

cdr3_length: 13
clone_size: once
v_call: TRBV7-2
j_call: TRBJ2-5
d_call: NA
cdr3_nt: TGTGCCAGCAGCCCGGGACTCTGGGAGACCCAGTACTTC
cdr3_aa: CASSPGLWETQYF

cdr3_length: 16
clone_size: NA
v_call: TRBV28
j_call: TRBJ2-4
d_call: TRBD2
cdr3_nt: TGTGCCAGCAGTTTTGAGGAAGCGGGAGGGGGAAACATTCAGTACTTC
cdr3_aa: CASSFEEAGGGNIQYF

cdr3_length: 13
clone_size: NA
v_call: TRBV7-8
j_call: TRBJ2-3
d_call: NA
cdr3_nt: TGTGCCAGCAGAATGAGGGTGACAGATACGCAGTATTTT
cdr3_aa: CASRMRVTDTQYF

cdr3_length: 13
clone_size: NA
v_call: TRBV2
j_call: TRBJ2-1
d_call: TRBD2
cdr3_nt: TGTGCCAGCATGTTAGCGGGAGTAGATGAGCAGTTCTTC
cdr3_aa: CASMLAGVDEQFF

cdr3_length: 15
clone_size: NA
v_call: TRBV11-2
j_call: TRBJ1-3
d_call: NA
cdr3_nt: TGTGCCAGCAGCTTGGAGGGACGCTCTGGAAACACCATATATTTT
cdr3_aa: CASSLEGRSGNTIYF

cdr3_length: 15
clone_size: once
v_call: TRBV11-2
j_call: TRBJ2-1
d_call: NA
cdr3_nt: TGTGCCAGCAGCTTAGAATGGAGGGTGGGTAATGAGCAGTTCTTC
cdr3_aa: CASSLEWRVGNEQFF

cdr3_length: 15
clone_size: NA
v_call: TRBV5-1
j_call: TRBJ1-4
d_call: NA
cdr3_nt: TGCGCCAGCAGCTTGGAGTTAGGGAGAAGGGAAAAACTGTTTTTT
cdr3_aa: CASSLELGRREKLFF

cdr3_length: 22
clone_size: NA
v_call: TRBV21-1
j_call: TRBJ2-7
d_call: NA
cdr3_nt: TGTGCCAGCAGCAAAGCCCAGACTAGCGGGAGGGCCAGTCGGAATCGGGCCTACGAGCAGTACTTC
cdr3_aa: CASSKAQTSGRASRNRAYEQYF

cdr3_length: 21
clone_size: few
v_call: TRBV18
j_call: TRBJ2-3
d_call: NA
cdr3_nt: TGTGCCAGCTCCCCAAGACCGGAGGGGCTCCCTAAACGTAGGAGCACAGATACGCAGTATTTT
cdr3_aa: CASSPRPEGLPKRRSTDTQYF

cdr3_length: 16
clone_size: NA
v_call: TRBV7-2
j_call: TRBJ2-7
d_call: NA
cdr3_nt: TGTGCCAGCAGCGTTGACAGAAGTTCCAGCTCCTACGAGCAGTACTTC
cdr3_aa: CASSVDRSSSSYEQYF

cdr3_length: 16
clone_size: NA
v_call: TRBV9
j_call: TRBJ2-5
d_call: TRBD2
cdr3_nt: TGTGCCAGCAGCGCCAGTAGCGGGAGTGTTCAAGAGACCCAGTACTTC
cdr3_aa: CASSASSGSVQETQYF

cdr3_length: 14
clone_size: NA
v_call: TRBV19
j_call: TRBJ1-5
d_call: NA
cdr3_nt: TGTGCCTCCAAGAGGACAGAGCGCAATCAGCCCCAGCATTTT
cdr3_aa: CASKRTERNQPQHF

cdr3_length: 12
clone_size: NA
v_call: TRBV10-3
j_call: TRBJ2-5
d_call: NA
cdr3_nt: TGTGCCATGGGGACGGGAGAAGAGACCCAGTACTTC
cdr3_aa: CAMGTGEETQYF

cdr3_length: 17
clone_size: once
v_call: TRBV7-2
j_call: TRBJ2-1
d_call: TRBD2
cdr3_nt: TGTGCCAGCAGCACTATGGTCGGGCTAGCGGGAGAAGGTGAGCAGTTCTTC
cdr3_aa: CASSTMVGLAGEGEQFF

cdr3_length: 20
clone_size: NA
v_call: TRBV19
j_call: TRBJ2-6
d_call: TRBD1
cdr3_nt: TGTGCCAGTATCGGGCTCGTTGGGGACAGGGGATTCTATGGGGCCAACGTCCTGACTTTC
cdr3_aa: CASIGLVGDRGFYGANVLTF

cdr3_length: 13
clone_size: NA
v_call: TRBV19
j_call: TRBJ2-3
d_call: TRBD2
cdr3_nt: TGTGCCAGTAGTGACGGGGGGTTGGATACGCAGTATTTT
cdr3_aa: CASSDGGLDTQYF

cdr3_length: 13
clone_size: NA
v_call: TRBV7-9
j_call: TRBJ1-4
d_call: NA
cdr3_nt: TGTGCCAGCAGCTTAGGTGTATATGAAAAACTGTTTTTT
cdr3_aa: CASSLGVYEKLFF

cdr3_length: 17
clone_size: NA
v_call: TRBV5-1
j_call: TRBJ2-3
d_call: TRBD2
cdr3_nt: TGCGCCAGCAGCTTGGGGGGACTAGCGGGGCTCAGGGATACGCAGTATTTT
cdr3_aa: CASSLGGLAGLRDTQYF

cdr3_length: 16
clone_size: NA
v_call: TRBV9
j_call: TRBJ2-3
d_call: TRBD2
cdr3_nt: TGTGCCAGCAGCGCCCCACTGGGCGGGAGGGTGGATACGCAGTATTTT
cdr3_aa: CASSAPLGGRVDTQYF